Listed below are T cell receptor beta chains from one sample, sequenced in a study of control samples from healthy donors and cancer patients. Only in-frame clones appear in the TCRdb table, and some are missing; sequencing was by immunoSEQ multiplex PCR. The data hold roughly 130,000 clones, with less than 95% observed a single time. The specimen was blood. All receptors derive from a man aged 25-45 years in good health. CDR3s include the opening cysteine and the closing phenylalanine or tryptophan. Each record gives: clone size, J gene, V gene, D gene, CDR3 length, CDR3 DNA, CDR3 protein. The D gene is left open where the match is weak. Expanded clones get a size class; other rows say once, few or many, or leave the size out.

abundance: NA
j_gene: TRBJ1-1
v_gene: TRBV4-1
d_gene: NA
len: 12
CDR3nt: TGCGCCAGCAGCCAAGCGTCGGAGCGAGCTTTCTTT
CDR3aa: CASSQASERAFF

abundance: NA
j_gene: TRBJ2-3
v_gene: TRBV14
d_gene: TRBD2
len: 19
CDR3nt: TGTGCCAGCAGCCAAGATGATGCGGGGGGCGTCCCCGGCACAGATACGCAGTATTTT
CDR3aa: CASSQDDAGGVPGTDTQYF

abundance: NA
j_gene: TRBJ2-1
v_gene: TRBV27
d_gene: NA
len: 12
CDR3nt: TGTGCCAGCAGTTTCATGGGTCTTGAGCAGTTCTTC
CDR3aa: CASSFMGLEQFF

abundance: NA
j_gene: TRBJ2-4
v_gene: TRBV30
d_gene: NA
len: 14
CDR3nt: TGTGCCTGGAAATCCCGGGCTAGTAAAAACATTCAGTACTTC
CDR3aa: CAWKSRASKNIQYF

abundance: NA
j_gene: TRBJ2-3
v_gene: TRBV14
d_gene: TRBD1
len: 14
CDR3nt: TGTGCCAGCAGCCTCACAGGGGCCACAGATACGCAGTATTTT
CDR3aa: CASSLTGATDTQYF

abundance: NA
j_gene: TRBJ1-2
v_gene: TRBV19
d_gene: TRBD1
len: 16
CDR3nt: TGTGCCAGTAACCCCTCGGACCTTTACAGGGGTTATGGCTACACCTTC
CDR3aa: CASNPSDLYRGYGYTF

abundance: NA
j_gene: TRBJ1-2
v_gene: TRBV3-1/TRBV3-2
d_gene: TRBD1
len: 14
CDR3nt: TGTGCCAGCGGTCGTAGGGACAGGGATGGTGGCTACACCTTC
CDR3aa: CASGRRDRDGGYTF

abundance: NA
j_gene: TRBJ2-1
v_gene: TRBV4-3
d_gene: NA
len: 14
CDR3nt: TGCGCCAGCAGCCAAGCGCGAGGGTACAATGAGCAGTTCTTC
CDR3aa: CASSQARGYNEQFF

abundance: NA
j_gene: TRBJ1-3
v_gene: TRBV3-1/TRBV3-2
d_gene: NA
len: 14
CDR3nt: TGTGCCAGCAGCCAAGATCGGGGGGCGAACACCATATATTTT
CDR3aa: CASSQDRGANTIYF

abundance: NA
j_gene: TRBJ1-2
v_gene: TRBV10-2
d_gene: TRBD1
len: 14
CDR3nt: TGCGCCAGCAGTGATTCCCCGACAGGGAATGGCTACACCTTC
CDR3aa: CASSDSPTGNGYTF

abundance: once
j_gene: TRBJ2-5
v_gene: TRBV2
d_gene: NA
len: 16
CDR3nt: TGTGCCAGCAGTGAACGCCAGGGGGGGTACCAAGAGACCCAGTACTTC
CDR3aa: CASSERQGGYQETQYF

abundance: NA
j_gene: TRBJ2-2
v_gene: TRBV5-4
d_gene: TRBD2
len: 16
CDR3nt: TGTGCCAGCAGCCCGACTAGCGGGGGCCACACCGGGGAGCTGTTTTTT
CDR3aa: CASSPTSGGHTGELFF

abundance: NA
j_gene: TRBJ1-5
v_gene: TRBV5-6
d_gene: TRBD1
len: 16
CDR3nt: TGTGCCAGCAGCAAGGCCGGGACAGGGCTCAATCAGCCCCAGCATTTT
CDR3aa: CASSKAGTGLNQPQHF

abundance: NA
j_gene: TRBJ2-3
v_gene: TRBV7-2
d_gene: NA
len: 14
CDR3nt: TGTGCCAGCAGCTTCGTCCCCCCCCCGGATACGCAGTATTTT
CDR3aa: CASSFVPPPDTQYF

abundance: NA
j_gene: TRBJ2-7
v_gene: TRBV3-1/TRBV3-2
d_gene: NA
len: 13
CDR3nt: TGTGCCAGCAGCCAATGGGGTACGAGCGAGCAGTACTTC
CDR3aa: CASSQWGTSEQYF

abundance: NA
j_gene: TRBJ1-2
v_gene: TRBV6-2/TRBV6-3
d_gene: NA
len: 15
CDR3nt: TGTGCCAGCAGTCCCCCCGCCAGGGTCAACTATGGCTACACCTTC
CDR3aa: CASSPPARVNYGYTF

abundance: once
j_gene: TRBJ2-7
v_gene: TRBV6-5
d_gene: TRBD1
len: 12
CDR3nt: TGTGCCGTTCGGGACAGAAGGAACGAGCAGTACTTC
CDR3aa: CAVRDRRNEQYF

abundance: NA
j_gene: TRBJ1-3
v_gene: TRBV25-1
d_gene: TRBD1
len: 15
CDR3nt: TGTGCCAGCAGTGAAAGGACAGGGGTGGGAAACACCATATATTTT
CDR3aa: CASSERTGVGNTIYF

abundance: NA
j_gene: TRBJ2-1
v_gene: TRBV7-9
d_gene: NA
len: 14
CDR3nt: TGTGCCAGCCGTAGGACGGGCTCCTACAATGAGCAGTTCTTC
CDR3aa: CASRRTGSYNEQFF

abundance: NA
j_gene: TRBJ1-2
v_gene: TRBV4-1
d_gene: NA
len: 13
CDR3nt: TGCGCCAGCAGCCATCCCCGCGGGAAGGGCTACACCTTC
CDR3aa: CASSHPRGKGYTF

abundance: NA
j_gene: TRBJ1-6
v_gene: TRBV3-1/TRBV3-2
d_gene: NA
len: 17
CDR3nt: TGTGCCAGCAGCCAAGATGTCCGAAGACAGGCCCGGACACCCCTCCACTTT
CDR3aa: CASSQDVRRQARTPLHF

abundance: NA
j_gene: TRBJ1-1
v_gene: TRBV11-2
d_gene: NA
len: 13
CDR3nt: TGTGCCAGCAGCGACCACCCCCCGACTGAAGCTTTCTTT
CDR3aa: CASSDHPPTEAFF

abundance: NA
j_gene: TRBJ2-5
v_gene: TRBV10-3
d_gene: TRBD2
len: 17
CDR3nt: TGTGCCATCAGCTCCGGGACTAGCGGGGGGCAGCGAGAGACCCAGTACTTC
CDR3aa: CAISSGTSGGQRETQYF

abundance: NA
j_gene: TRBJ2-1
v_gene: TRBV5-5
d_gene: NA
len: 12
CDR3nt: TGTGCCAGCAGCTTGTACGGGGGCGAGCAGTTCTTC
CDR3aa: CASSLYGGEQFF

abundance: NA
j_gene: TRBJ1-6
v_gene: TRBV5-8
d_gene: NA
len: 16
CDR3nt: TGTGCCAGCAGCTTCTCCCATACCCTCTATAATTCACCCCTCCACTTT
CDR3aa: CASSFSHTLYNSPLHF

abundance: NA
j_gene: TRBJ1-6
v_gene: TRBV30
d_gene: TRBD1
len: 14
CDR3nt: TGTGCCTGGAGTGTACCACAGGGGGGTTCACCCCTCCACTTT
CDR3aa: CAWSVPQGGSPLHF

abundance: NA
j_gene: TRBJ1-6
v_gene: TRBV6-5
d_gene: NA
len: 12
CDR3nt: TGTGCCAGTGGGACATCGACCCTCCCCCTCCACTTT
CDR3aa: CASGTSTLPLHF

abundance: NA
j_gene: TRBJ1-1
v_gene: TRBV18
d_gene: NA
len: 12
CDR3nt: TGTGCCAGCTCATACGAGGTCACTGAAGCTTTCTTT
CDR3aa: CASSYEVTEAFF

abundance: NA
j_gene: TRBJ2-2
v_gene: TRBV18
d_gene: NA
len: 16
CDR3nt: TGTGCCAGCTCACCACTCGGTCAACCGAACACCGGGGAGCTGTTTTTT
CDR3aa: CASSPLGQPNTGELFF

abundance: NA
j_gene: TRBJ1-5
v_gene: TRBV3-1/TRBV3-2
d_gene: NA
len: 15
CDR3nt: TGTGCCAGCAGCCCCAGCGGCAGGGGTAATCAGCCCCAGCATTTT
CDR3aa: CASSPSGRGNQPQHF

abundance: once
j_gene: TRBJ2-1
v_gene: TRBV19
d_gene: NA
len: 15
CDR3nt: TGTGCCAGTACACGCGGGACTTTCCCAGGCAATGAGCAGTTCTTC
CDR3aa: CASTRGTFPGNEQFF

abundance: NA
j_gene: TRBJ2-1
v_gene: TRBV2
d_gene: NA
len: 15
CDR3nt: TGTGCCTCCAGGAGGGGCTCGGGCTCCTACAATGAGCAGTTCTTC
CDR3aa: CASRRGSGSYNEQFF

abundance: NA
j_gene: TRBJ2-5
v_gene: TRBV6-2/TRBV6-3
d_gene: TRBD1
len: 17
CDR3nt: TGTGCCAGCAGTTACTCGGACAGGGGCCGCATCAGGGAGACCCAGTACTTC
CDR3aa: CASSYSDRGRIRETQYF

abundance: NA
j_gene: TRBJ2-6
v_gene: TRBV6-5
d_gene: NA
len: 15
CDR3nt: TGTGCCAGCAGTACCCACCAAGGTGGGGCCAACGTCCTGACTTTC
CDR3aa: CASSTHQGGANVLTF

abundance: NA
j_gene: TRBJ1-1
v_gene: TRBV28
d_gene: NA
len: 11
CDR3nt: TGTGCCAGCATTAAGAACACTGAAGCTTTCTTT
CDR3aa: CASIKNTEAFF

abundance: NA
j_gene: TRBJ2-1
v_gene: TRBV5-1
d_gene: TRBD2
len: 17
CDR3nt: TGCGCCAGCAGCCTTGGACTAGCGGGGGGAAACTACAATGAGCAGTTCTTC
CDR3aa: CASSLGLAGGNYNEQFF

abundance: NA
j_gene: TRBJ1-2
v_gene: TRBV4-1
d_gene: NA
len: 12
CDR3nt: TGCGCCAGCAGCCAAGGGGAGGGAGGCTACACCTTC
CDR3aa: CASSQGEGGYTF

abundance: once
j_gene: TRBJ1-1
v_gene: TRBV11-2
d_gene: TRBD1
len: 12
CDR3nt: TGTGCCAGCAGTCCGAACAGGGGGGAAGCTTTCTTT
CDR3aa: CASSPNRGEAFF

abundance: NA
j_gene: TRBJ1-2
v_gene: TRBV24-1
d_gene: NA
len: 15
CDR3nt: TGTGCCACTTTGACAGGACGAGAGGGCCCCAATGGCTACACCTTC
CDR3aa: CATLTGREGPNGYTF

abundance: NA
j_gene: TRBJ2-7
v_gene: TRBV6-1
d_gene: NA
len: 15
CDR3nt: TGTGCCAGCAGTGAAGGGTTTTGGGGGGCCTACGAGCAGTACTTC
CDR3aa: CASSEGFWGAYEQYF

abundance: NA
j_gene: TRBJ2-1
v_gene: TRBV6-2/TRBV6-3
d_gene: TRBD2
len: 18
CDR3nt: TGTGCCAGCAGCCATGGACTAGCGGGGGGCCACATCTACAATGAGCAGTTCTTC
CDR3aa: CASSHGLAGGHIYNEQFF

abundance: NA
j_gene: TRBJ2-7
v_gene: TRBV18
d_gene: TRBD1
len: 11
CDR3nt: TGTGCCAGCTCACCAGGACAGGGCCCCCACTTC
CDR3aa: CASSPGQGPHF

abundance: once
j_gene: TRBJ1-6
v_gene: TRBV7-9
d_gene: TRBD1
len: 16
CDR3nt: TGTGCCAGCAGCCGACTTCGGGACAGGGACGATTCACCCCTCCACTTT
CDR3aa: CASSRLRDRDDSPLHF

abundance: NA
j_gene: TRBJ2-3
v_gene: TRBV7-2
d_gene: NA
len: 14
CDR3nt: TGTGCCAGCAGCCCTACCGAGAGCACAGATACGCAGTATTTT
CDR3aa: CASSPTESTDTQYF

abundance: NA
j_gene: TRBJ2-3
v_gene: TRBV28
d_gene: NA
len: 12
CDR3nt: TGTGCCAGCAGTCTCACAGGAGATACGCAGTATTTT
CDR3aa: CASSLTGDTQYF